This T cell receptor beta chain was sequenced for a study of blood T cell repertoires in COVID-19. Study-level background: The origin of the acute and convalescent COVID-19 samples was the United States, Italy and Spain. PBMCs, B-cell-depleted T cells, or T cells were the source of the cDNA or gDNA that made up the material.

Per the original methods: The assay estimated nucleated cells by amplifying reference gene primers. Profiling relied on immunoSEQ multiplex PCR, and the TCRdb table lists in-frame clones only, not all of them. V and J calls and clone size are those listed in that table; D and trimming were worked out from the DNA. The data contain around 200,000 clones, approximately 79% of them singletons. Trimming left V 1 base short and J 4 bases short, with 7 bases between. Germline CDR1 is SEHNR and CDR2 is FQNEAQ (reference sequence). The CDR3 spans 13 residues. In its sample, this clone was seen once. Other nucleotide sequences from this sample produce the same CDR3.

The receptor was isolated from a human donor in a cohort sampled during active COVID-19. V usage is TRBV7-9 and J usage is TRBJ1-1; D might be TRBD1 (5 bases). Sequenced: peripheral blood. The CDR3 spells CASSLGGGTEAFF. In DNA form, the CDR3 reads TGTGCCAGCAGCTTAGGCGGGGGCACTGAAGCTTTCTTT.